This T cell receptor (beta chain) came from a study of PD-L1 blockade in urothelial cancer. Study-wide background: Patients initiated atezolizumab at some point between 2014 and 2015 at 1,200 mg intravenously every 3 weeks. About 85% of the roughly 29 patients comprised males who had bladder-origin urothelial cancer.

Some clones are missing from TCRdb's copy, which holds only in-frame ones; the method was immunoSEQ multiplex PCR. This sample has around 130,000 clones, with less than 85% found just once. The V gene's germline CDR1 is SGHTS and CDR2 YDEGEE. The CDR3 length is 15 residues. Trimming took off 1 base at V and 0 bases at J, with 11 bases between the two ends. Time point specified: pretreatment peripheral blood. This clone was seen a handful of times. V gene TRBV5-8 combines with J gene TRBJ2-7; weak D call: TRBD1 (6 bases). The source of this sequence is a man aged 45-60 years with urothelial cancer. The sequencing used PBMCs, collected around atezolizumab (anti-PD-L1) treatment. In DNA, the CDR3 is TGTGCCAGCAGCTTGTTTGGGGGCCGCTCCTACGAGCAGTACTTC. Its protein is CASSLFGGRSYEQYF.